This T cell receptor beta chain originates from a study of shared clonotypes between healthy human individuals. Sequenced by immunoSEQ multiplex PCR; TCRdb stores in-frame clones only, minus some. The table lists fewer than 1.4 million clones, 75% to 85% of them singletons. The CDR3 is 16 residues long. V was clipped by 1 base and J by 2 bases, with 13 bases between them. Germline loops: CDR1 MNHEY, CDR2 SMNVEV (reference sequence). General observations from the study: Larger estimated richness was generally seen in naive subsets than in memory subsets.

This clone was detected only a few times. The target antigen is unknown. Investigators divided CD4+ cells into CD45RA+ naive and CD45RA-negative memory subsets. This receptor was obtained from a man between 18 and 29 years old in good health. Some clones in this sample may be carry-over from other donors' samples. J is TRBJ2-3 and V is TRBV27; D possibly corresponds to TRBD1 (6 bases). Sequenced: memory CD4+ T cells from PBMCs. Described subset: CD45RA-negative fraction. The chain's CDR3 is CASSLYRVGNTDTQYF. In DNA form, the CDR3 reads TGTGCCAGCAGTTTATACAGGGTTGGGAACACAGATACGCAGTATTTT.